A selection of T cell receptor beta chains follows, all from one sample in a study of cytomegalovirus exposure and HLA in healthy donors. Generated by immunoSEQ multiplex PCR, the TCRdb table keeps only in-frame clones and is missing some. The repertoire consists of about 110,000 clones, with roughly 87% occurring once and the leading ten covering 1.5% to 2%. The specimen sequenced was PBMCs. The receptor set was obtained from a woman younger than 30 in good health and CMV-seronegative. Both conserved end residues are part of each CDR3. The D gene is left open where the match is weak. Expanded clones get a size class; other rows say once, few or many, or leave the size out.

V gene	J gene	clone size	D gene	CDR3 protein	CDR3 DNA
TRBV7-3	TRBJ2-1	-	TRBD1	CASSLDPPGQGINEQFF	TGTGCCAGCAGCTTAGACCCTCCGGGACAGGGCATTAATGAGCAGTTCTTC
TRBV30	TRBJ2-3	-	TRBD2	CAWSQYGTSGGSGTDTQYF	TGTGCCTGGAGTCAGTATGGGACTAGCGGGGGCTCGGGCACAGATACGCAGTATTTT
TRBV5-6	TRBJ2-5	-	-	CASSLDQRETQYF	TGTGCCAGCAGCTTGGATCAGCGAGAGACCCAGTACTTC
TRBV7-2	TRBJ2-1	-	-	CASSLEGIDNEQFF	TGTGCCAGCAGCCTTGAGGGAATCGACAATGAGCAGTTCTTC
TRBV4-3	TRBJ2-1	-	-	CASSQDSANNEQFF	TGCGCCAGCAGCCAAGACAGCGCGAACAATGAGCAGTTCTTC
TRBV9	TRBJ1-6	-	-	CASSAQGHGNSPLHF	TGTGCCAGCAGCGCCCAGGGACATGGTAATTCACCCCTCCACTTT
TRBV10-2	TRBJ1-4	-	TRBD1	CASSESGWTGENEKLFF	TGCGCCAGCAGTGAGTCAGGGTGGACAGGGGAAAATGAAAAACTGTTTTTT
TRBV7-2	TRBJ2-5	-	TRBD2	CASSLAPTSVQETQYF	TGTGCCAGCAGCTTAGCCCCCACTAGCGTCCAAGAGACCCAGTACTTC
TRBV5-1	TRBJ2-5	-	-	CASSPAGVVETQYF	TGCGCCAGCAGCCCCGCCGGGGTTGTGGAGACCCAGTACTTC
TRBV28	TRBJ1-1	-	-	CATASGGSWGNTEAFF	TGTGCCACCGCTTCCGGGGGGAGCTGGGGGAACACTGAAGCTTTCTTT
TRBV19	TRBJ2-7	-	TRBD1	CASSDRDRGPEQYF	TGTGCCAGTAGTGACCGGGACAGGGGGCCCGAGCAGTACTTC
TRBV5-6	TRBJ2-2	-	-	CASSVKLANTGELFF	TGTGCCAGCAGCGTTAAGTTAGCGAACACCGGGGAGCTGTTTTTT
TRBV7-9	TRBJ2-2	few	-	CASSLAGQHGELFF	TGTGCCAGCAGCTTAGCCGGACAGCACGGGGAGCTGTTTTTT
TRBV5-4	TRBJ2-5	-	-	CASSLGRLKTQYF	TGTGCCAGCAGCTTGGGGCGGCTGAAGACCCAGTACTTC
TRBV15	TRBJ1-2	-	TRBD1	CATSRTGGDYGYTF	TGTGCCACCAGCAGGACAGGGGGAGACTATGGCTACACCTTC
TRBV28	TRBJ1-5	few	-	CASSLMSRGNQPQHF	TGTGCCAGCAGTTTAATGTCTCGGGGCAATCAGCCCCAGCATTTT
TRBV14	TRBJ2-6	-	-	CASSQEGGWYSGANVLTF	TGTGCCAGCAGCCAAGAGGGGGGATGGTACTCTGGGGCCAACGTCCTGACTTTC
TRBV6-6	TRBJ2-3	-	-	CASTPGYTQYF	TGTGCCAGCACTCCGGGATATACGCAGTATTTT
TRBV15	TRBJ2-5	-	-	CATSEQGLYQETQYF	TGTGCCACCAGCGAACAGGGATTGTACCAAGAGACCCAGTACTTC
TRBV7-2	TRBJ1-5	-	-	CASSWTSRNNQPQHF	TGTGCCAGCAGCTGGACATCCCGAAACAATCAGCCCCAGCATTTT
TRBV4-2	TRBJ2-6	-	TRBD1	CASRQDRDRVRSGANVLTF	TGTGCCAGCAGACAAGATAGGGACAGGGTAAGATCTGGGGCCAACGTCCTGACTTTC
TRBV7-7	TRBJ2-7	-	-	CASSLDDRTRTYEQYF	TGTGCTAGCAGCTTAGATGACAGGACAAGGACCTACGAGCAGTACTTC
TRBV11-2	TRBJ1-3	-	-	CASSLEAGSGNTIYF	TGTGCCAGCAGCTTAGAGGCGGGCTCTGGAAACACCATATATTTT
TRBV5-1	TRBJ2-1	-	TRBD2	CASSTDSGGSSYNEQFF	TGCGCCAGCTCGACTGATAGCGGGGGGAGCTCCTACAATGAGCAGTTCTTC
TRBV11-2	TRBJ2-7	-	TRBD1	CASSLLSGTGTYEQYF	TGTGCCAGCAGCTTACTATCCGGGACAGGGACCTACGAGCAGTACTTC
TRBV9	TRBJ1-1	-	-	CASSTRQDEAFF	TGTGCCAGCAGCACCCGACAGGATGAAGCTTTCTTT
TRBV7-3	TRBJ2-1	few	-	CASSPPGIYNEQFF	TGTGCCAGCAGCCCCCCGGGGATTTACAATGAGCAGTTCTTC
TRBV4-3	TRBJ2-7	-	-	CASSQLRGEQYF	TGCGCCAGCAGCCAGCTAAGGGGCGAGCAGTACTTC
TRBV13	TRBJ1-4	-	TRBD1	CASSQMGQGSEKLFF	TGTGCCAGCAGCCAAATGGGACAGGGGTCTGAAAAACTGTTTTTT
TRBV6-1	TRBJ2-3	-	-	CASRLFTDTQYF	TGTGCCAGCAGGTTATTCACAGATACGCAGTATTTT
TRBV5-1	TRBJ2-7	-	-	CASSSHSGNYEQYF	TGCGCCAGCAGCTCACATAGCGGAAACTACGAGCAGTACTTC
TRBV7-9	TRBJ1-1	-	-	CASSLGVGLNTEAFF	TGTGCCAGCAGCTTAGGGGTCGGACTAAACACTGAAGCTTTCTTT
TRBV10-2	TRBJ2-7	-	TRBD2	CASAPLLAGGYEQYF	TGCGCCAGCGCACCTCTTCTAGCGGGAGGGTACGAGCAGTACTTC
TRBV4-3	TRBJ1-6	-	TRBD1	CASSQGGQGNSPLHF	TGCGCCAGCAGCCAAGGCGGACAGGGGAATTCACCCCTCCACTTT
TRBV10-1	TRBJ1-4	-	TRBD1	CASPDLNGDREGEKLFF	TGCGCCAGCCCCGATTTGAATGGGGACAGGGAGGGGGAAAAACTGTTTTTT
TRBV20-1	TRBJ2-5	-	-	CSATVQETQYF	TGCAGTGCTACAGTTCAAGAGACCCAGTACTTC
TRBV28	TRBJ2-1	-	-	CAIRDSSSYNEQFF	TGTGCTATCCGGGACTCCAGCTCCTACAATGAGCAGTTCTTC
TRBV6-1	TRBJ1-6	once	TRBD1	CASIGQGNNSPLHF	TGTGCCAGCATCGGACAGGGGAATAATTCACCCCTCCACTTT
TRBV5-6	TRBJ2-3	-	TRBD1	CASSLDRGLNTDTQYF	TGTGCCAGCAGCTTGGACAGGGGGCTAAACACAGATACGCAGTATTTT
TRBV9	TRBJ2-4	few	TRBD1	CASSVEGQGAINIQYF	TGTGCCAGCAGCGTAGAGGGACAGGGGGCTATAAACATTCAGTACTTC
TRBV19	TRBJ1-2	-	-	CASSISRQINYGYTF	TGTGCCAGTAGTATATCGCGACAGATTAACTATGGCTACACCTTC
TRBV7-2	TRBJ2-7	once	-	CASSFLNLALLSYEQYF	TGTGCCAGCAGCTTCCTCAATCTAGCCTTACTATCCTACGAGCAGTACTTC
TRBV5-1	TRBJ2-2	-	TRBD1	CASTRQGGNTGELFF	TGCGCCAGCACCAGACAGGGTGGGAACACCGGGGAGCTGTTTTTT
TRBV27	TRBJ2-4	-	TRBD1	CASRPTHRGILAKNIQYF	TGTGCCAGCAGACCGACGCACAGGGGGATACTAGCCAAAAACATTCAGTACTTC
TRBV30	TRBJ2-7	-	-	CAWSVEPSGYEQYF	TGTGCCTGGAGTGTAGAACCTTCGGGGTACGAGCAGTACTTC
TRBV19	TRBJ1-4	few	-	CASRQGSEYEKLFF	TGTGCCAGTAGACAGGGCTCCGAGTACGAAAAACTGTTTTTT
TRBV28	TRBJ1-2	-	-	CASSLPRDYGYTF	TGTGCCAGCAGTTTACCTAGAGACTATGGCTACACCTTC
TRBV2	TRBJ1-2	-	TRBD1	CASSSGQGIDGYTF	TGTGCCAGCAGCTCTGGACAGGGGATAGATGGCTACACCTTC
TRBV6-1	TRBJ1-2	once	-	CASSEAQYYYGYTF	TGTGCCAGCAGTGAAGCACAGTATTACTATGGCTACACCTTC
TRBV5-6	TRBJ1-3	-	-	CASSLGGSMGGNTIYF	TGTGCCAGCAGCTTGGGAGGGTCCATGGGAGGAAACACCATATATTTT
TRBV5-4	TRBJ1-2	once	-	CASSLGAGISYGYTF	TGTGCCAGCAGCTTGGGGGCAGGTATCAGCTATGGCTACACCTTC